This T cell receptor (beta chain) was recorded in a study of blood T cell repertoires in COVID-19. The CDR3 is 15 amino acids. V was shortened by 5 bases and J by 1 base, with 14 bases between the two germline ends. CDR1 SNHLY and CDR2 FYNNEI come from the germline V gene. Generated by immunoSEQ multiplex PCR, the TCRdb table keeps only in-frame clones and is missing some. The sample shows about 240,000 clones, roughly four fifths of them seen only once. Sample: peripheral blood. This chain connects TRBV2 to TRBJ1-2; tentative D call: TRBD1 (5 bases). This receptor was identified in a man aged 25-40 years who had recovered from COVID-19. CDR3 sequence: CASSRAGGSNYGYTF. The CDR3 DNA sequence: TGTGCCAGCAGTAGGGCTGGGGGGAGTAACTATGGCTACACCTTC.